A selection of T cell receptor beta chains follows, all from one sample in a study of identical twins. Each CDR3 protein is one row after TCRdb ran MiXCR on the 5' RACE reads. The sample records about 530,000 distinct CDR3 sequences, 20% to 25% being singletons. These data were also reused for a study on yellow fever vaccine responses in identical twins.

Material: CD4+ T cells sorted from blood. All receptors come from a woman under 30 in good health. The CDR3 runs from the conserved cysteine through the conserved F or W. A D gene is named only where the DNA matches it firmly. Clone size is shown for a subset of rows, as once, few, many or a class of expanded clone.

abundance: NA
d_gene: NA
j_gene: TRBJ2-7
v_gene: TRBV11-2
CDR3nt: TGTGCCAGCAGCTTAGATGGTGACGACTACGAGCAGTACTTC
CDR3aa: CASSLDGDDYEQYF

abundance: NA
d_gene: NA
j_gene: TRBJ1-1
v_gene: TRBV29-1
CDR3nt: TGCAGCGTCTCAGGACAGTGGACTGAAGCTTTCTTT
CDR3aa: CSVSGQWTEAFF

abundance: once
d_gene: NA
j_gene: TRBJ1-2
v_gene: TRBV7-6
CDR3nt: TGTGCCAGCAGCTTACAGGACACTGGCTATGGCTACACCTTC
CDR3aa: CASSLQDTGYGYTF

abundance: NA
d_gene: TRBD2
j_gene: TRBJ2-1
v_gene: TRBV7-7
CDR3nt: TGTGCCAGCAGCCCAAGGGGACTAGCGGGAGCAAATGAGCAGTTCTTC
CDR3aa: CASSPRGLAGANEQFF

abundance: few
d_gene: NA
j_gene: TRBJ2-3
v_gene: TRBV5-1
CDR3nt: TGCGCCAGCAGCCTCGGCGCTTACTCTACAGATACGCAGTATTTT
CDR3aa: CASSLGAYSTDTQYF

abundance: few
d_gene: TRBD2
j_gene: TRBJ2-1
v_gene: TRBV6-5
CDR3nt: TGTGCCAGCAGTTCCCCCCAGACTCGGGCGGGGGGGCAAATCAATGAGCAGTTCTTC
CDR3aa: CASSSPQTRAGGQINEQFF

abundance: NA
d_gene: TRBD1
j_gene: TRBJ2-2
v_gene: TRBV7-8
CDR3nt: TGTGCCAGCAGCCTCGGGACAGGGGGCCCCGGGGAGCTGTTTTTT
CDR3aa: CASSLGTGGPGELFF

abundance: few
d_gene: NA
j_gene: TRBJ2-1
v_gene: TRBV10-1
CDR3nt: TGCGCCAGCAGTGCCGGGCCTTCCTCCTACAATGAGCAGTTCTTC
CDR3aa: CASSAGPSSYNEQFF

abundance: NA
d_gene: NA
j_gene: TRBJ1-2
v_gene: TRBV5-5
CDR3nt: TGTGCCAGCAGCTTGGAAGTCCCCCAGGGCTACACCTTC
CDR3aa: CASSLEVPQGYTF

abundance: NA
d_gene: NA
j_gene: TRBJ2-3
v_gene: TRBV5-1
CDR3nt: TGCGCCAGCAGCTTGACGGGGCCTAATACGCAGTATTTT
CDR3aa: CASSLTGPNTQYF

abundance: NA
d_gene: NA
j_gene: TRBJ1-3
v_gene: TRBV2
CDR3nt: TGTGCCAGCAGGATAGGGAGCTCTGGGAACACCATATATTTT
CDR3aa: CASRIGSSGNTIYF

abundance: NA
d_gene: NA
j_gene: TRBJ2-1
v_gene: TRBV12-3/TRBV12-4
CDR3nt: TGTGCCAGCAGTTTAATACAGAGCTCCTACAATGAGCAGTTCTTC
CDR3aa: CASSLIQSSYNEQFF

abundance: few
d_gene: NA
j_gene: TRBJ2-2
v_gene: TRBV7-8
CDR3nt: TGTGCCAGCAGCTTTGTATCTGGGGAGCTGTTTTTT
CDR3aa: CASSFVSGELFF

abundance: NA
d_gene: NA
j_gene: TRBJ2-1
v_gene: TRBV9
CDR3nt: TGTGCCAGCAGCGTATTCGGGGGAGGCAACTCCTACAATGAGCAGTTCTTC
CDR3aa: CASSVFGGGNSYNEQFF

abundance: NA
d_gene: TRBD2
j_gene: TRBJ2-1
v_gene: TRBV7-8
CDR3nt: TGTGCCAGCAGCCAAAGGGAGGGGTTGAGCAATGAGCAGTTCTTC
CDR3aa: CASSQREGLSNEQFF

abundance: NA
d_gene: NA
j_gene: TRBJ1-6
v_gene: TRBV6-1
CDR3nt: TGTGCCAGCAGCACAGGGAACTCCTATAATTCACCCCTCCACTTT
CDR3aa: CASSTGNSYNSPLHF

abundance: NA
d_gene: NA
j_gene: TRBJ2-5
v_gene: TRBV12-3/TRBV12-4
CDR3nt: TGTGCCAGCAGTTTTTTACAGGGAGAGACCCAGTACTTC
CDR3aa: CASSFLQGETQYF

abundance: NA
d_gene: TRBD1
j_gene: TRBJ2-1
v_gene: TRBV7-3
CDR3nt: TGTGCCAGCAGCTCGACAGGGGGCGCAGACAATGAGCAGTTCTTC
CDR3aa: CASSSTGGADNEQFF

abundance: NA
d_gene: NA
j_gene: TRBJ2-2
v_gene: TRBV5-8
CDR3nt: TGTGCCAGCAGCTTACGAAGACAGACACTGAACACCGGGGAGCTGTTTTTT
CDR3aa: CASSLRRQTLNTGELFF

abundance: many
d_gene: TRBD1
j_gene: TRBJ1-1
v_gene: TRBV4-1
CDR3nt: TGCGCCAGCAGGCCCCCGGGACAGAAGAACACTGAAGCTTTCTTT
CDR3aa: CASRPPGQKNTEAFF

abundance: NA
d_gene: NA
j_gene: TRBJ2-1
v_gene: TRBV7-2
CDR3nt: TGTGCCAGCAGGCCCGCTGAGGGGGGGCACTCCTACAATGAGCAGTTCTTC
CDR3aa: CASRPAEGGHSYNEQFF

abundance: few
d_gene: NA
j_gene: TRBJ2-5
v_gene: TRBV20-1
CDR3nt: TGCAGTGCCCGGCGGGTAGCGGTAGAAGAGACCCAGTACTTC
CDR3aa: CSARRVAVEETQYF

abundance: NA
d_gene: TRBD2
j_gene: TRBJ2-1
v_gene: TRBV27
CDR3nt: TGTGCCAGCCATATAGGTAGCGGGTCCTACAATGAGCAGTTCTTC
CDR3aa: CASHIGSGSYNEQFF

abundance: few
d_gene: NA
j_gene: TRBJ2-3
v_gene: TRBV19
CDR3nt: TGTGCCAGTAAGGGGTACTTGACGTGCCGTTTCACAGATACGCAGTATTTT
CDR3aa: CASKGYLTCRFTDTQYF

abundance: NA
d_gene: TRBD1
j_gene: TRBJ2-7
v_gene: TRBV6-5
CDR3nt: TGTGCCAGCAGTTACTCTATGGGACAGGGGTACGAGCAGTACTTC
CDR3aa: CASSYSMGQGYEQYF

abundance: NA
d_gene: NA
j_gene: TRBJ1-2
v_gene: TRBV24-1
CDR3nt: TGTGCCACCTCCACAAGACCCTTTGTTGGCTACACCTTC
CDR3aa: CATSTRPFVGYTF

abundance: NA
d_gene: NA
j_gene: TRBJ2-2
v_gene: TRBV20-1
CDR3nt: TGCAGTGCTAGAGAAGCCCCTAGAAGCGGTACCGGGGAGCTGTTTTTT
CDR3aa: CSAREAPRSGTGELFF